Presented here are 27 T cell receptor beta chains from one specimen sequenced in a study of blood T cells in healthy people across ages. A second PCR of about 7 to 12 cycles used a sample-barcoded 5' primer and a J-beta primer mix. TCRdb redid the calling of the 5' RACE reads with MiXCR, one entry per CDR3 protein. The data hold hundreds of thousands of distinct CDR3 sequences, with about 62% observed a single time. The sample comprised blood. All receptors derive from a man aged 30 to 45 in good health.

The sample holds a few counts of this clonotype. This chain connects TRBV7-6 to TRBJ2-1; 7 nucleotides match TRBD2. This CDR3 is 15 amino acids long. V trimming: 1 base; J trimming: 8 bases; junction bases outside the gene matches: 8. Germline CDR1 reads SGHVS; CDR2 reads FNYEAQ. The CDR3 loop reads CASSLGGGSSYEQFF. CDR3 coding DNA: TGTGCCAGCAGCTTAGGGGGGGGATCTAGCTATGAGCAGTTCTTC.

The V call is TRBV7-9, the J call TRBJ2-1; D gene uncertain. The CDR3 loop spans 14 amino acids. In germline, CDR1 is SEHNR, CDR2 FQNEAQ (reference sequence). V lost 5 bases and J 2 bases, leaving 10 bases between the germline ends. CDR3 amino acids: CASSESTTYNEQFF. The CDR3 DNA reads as TGTGCCAGCAGCGAAAGTACAACCTACAATGAGCAGTTCTTC.

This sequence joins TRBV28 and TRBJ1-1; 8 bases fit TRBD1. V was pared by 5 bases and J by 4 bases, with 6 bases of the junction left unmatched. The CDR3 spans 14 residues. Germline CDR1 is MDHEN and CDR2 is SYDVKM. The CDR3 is CASSPPDRVTEAFF. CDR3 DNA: TGTGCCAGCAGTCCCCCGGACAGGGTCACTGAAGCTTTCTTT.

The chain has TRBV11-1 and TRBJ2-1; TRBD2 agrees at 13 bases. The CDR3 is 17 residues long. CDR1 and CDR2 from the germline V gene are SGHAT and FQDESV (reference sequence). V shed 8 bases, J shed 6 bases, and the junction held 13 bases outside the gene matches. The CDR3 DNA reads TGTGCCAGCCGAGGACTAGCGGGAGAGGGTCGGTCCAATGAGCAGTTCTTC. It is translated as CASRGLAGEGRSNEQFF. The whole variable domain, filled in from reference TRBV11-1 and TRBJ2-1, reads EAEVAQSPRYKITEKSQAVAFWCDPISGHATLYWYRQILGQGPELLVQFQDESVVDDSQLPKDRFSAERLKGVDSTLKIQPAELGDSAMYLCASRGLAGEGRSNEQFFGPGTRLTVL.

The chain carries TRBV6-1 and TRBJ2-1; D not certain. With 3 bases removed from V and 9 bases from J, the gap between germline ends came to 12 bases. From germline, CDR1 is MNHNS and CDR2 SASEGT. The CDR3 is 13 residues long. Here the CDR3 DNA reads TGTGCCAGCAGTGATGGTAGACTCCGTGAGCAGTTCTTC. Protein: CASSDGRLREQFF.

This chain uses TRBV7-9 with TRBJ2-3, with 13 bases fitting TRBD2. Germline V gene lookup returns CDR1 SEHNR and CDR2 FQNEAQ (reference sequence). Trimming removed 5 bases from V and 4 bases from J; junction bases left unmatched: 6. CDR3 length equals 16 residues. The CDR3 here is CASSHTGLAGADTQYF. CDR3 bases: TGTGCCAGCAGCCACACAGGACTAGCGGGGGCAGATACGCAGTATTTT. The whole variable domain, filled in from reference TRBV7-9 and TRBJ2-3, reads DTGVSQNPRHKITKRGQNVTFRCDPISEHNRLYWYRQTLGQGPEFLTYFQNEAQLEKSRLLSDRFSAERPKGSFSTLEIQRTEQGDSAMYLCASSHTGLAGADTQYFGPGTRLTVL.

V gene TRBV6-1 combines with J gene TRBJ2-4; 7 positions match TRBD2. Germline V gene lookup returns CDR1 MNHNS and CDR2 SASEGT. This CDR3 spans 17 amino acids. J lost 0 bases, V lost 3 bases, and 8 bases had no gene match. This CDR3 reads CASSEHGGSLAKNIQYF. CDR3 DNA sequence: TGTGCCAGCAGTGAGCACGGGGGGTCGCTAGCCAAAAACATTCAGTACTTC.

The CDR3 bases are TGTGCCAGCAGTAAACAGCTCTACGGCTACACCTTC. Its protein product is CASSKQLYGYTF. The chain links TRBV25-1 to TRBJ1-2; D gene ambiguous. In germline, CDR1 is MGHDK, CDR2 SYGVNS. Trimming removed 5 bases from V and 8 bases from J, with 12 bases in between. CDR3 length: 12 residues.

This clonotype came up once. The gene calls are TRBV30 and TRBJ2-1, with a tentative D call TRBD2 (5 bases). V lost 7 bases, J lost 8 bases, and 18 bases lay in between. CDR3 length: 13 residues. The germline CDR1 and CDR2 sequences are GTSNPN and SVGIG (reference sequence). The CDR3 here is CASSTLVWDEQFF. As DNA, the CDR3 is TGTGCCTCCTCGACACTAGTGTGGGATGAGCAGTTCTTC.

The CDR3 region is CASSQINGELFF. CDR3 nucleotide sequence: TGTGCCAGCAGCCAGATCAACGGGGAGCTGTTTTTT. The chain recombines TRBV7-2 with TRBJ2-2; unclear D gene. Trimming left V 5 bases short and J 7 bases short, with 8 bases between. The CDR3 is 12 amino acids. Per the germline V gene, CDR1 is SGHTA and CDR2 is FQGNSA.

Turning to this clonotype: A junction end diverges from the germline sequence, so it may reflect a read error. This chain's CDR3 is CSARFDNEQLF. The CDR3 DNA is TGCAGTGCTAGGTTCGACAATGAGCAGCTCTTC. The chain recombines TRBV20-1 with TRBJ2-1; no clear D. The CDR3 has 11 residues. CDR1 and CDR2 from the germline V gene are DFQATT and SNEGSKA (reference sequence).

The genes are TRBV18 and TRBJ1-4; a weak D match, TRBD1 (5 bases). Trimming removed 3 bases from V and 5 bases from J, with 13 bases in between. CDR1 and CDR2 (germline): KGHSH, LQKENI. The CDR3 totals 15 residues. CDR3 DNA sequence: TGTGCCAGCTCACCTCGGGGCAGTAAAAATGAAAAACTGTTTTTT. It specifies CASSPRGSKNEKLFF.

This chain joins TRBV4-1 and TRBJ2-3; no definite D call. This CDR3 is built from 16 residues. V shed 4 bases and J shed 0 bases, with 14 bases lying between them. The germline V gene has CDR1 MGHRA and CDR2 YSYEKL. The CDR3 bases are TGCGCCAGCAGCCGCTACTACAACCCTAGCACAGATACGCAGTATTTT. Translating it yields CASSRYYNPSTDTQYF.

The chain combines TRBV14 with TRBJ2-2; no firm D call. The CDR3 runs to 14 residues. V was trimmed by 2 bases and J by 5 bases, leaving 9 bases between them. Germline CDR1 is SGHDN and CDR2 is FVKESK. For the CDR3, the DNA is TGTGCCAGCAGCCAACAATTGCTGACCGGGGAGCTGTTTTTT. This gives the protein CASSQQLLTGELFF.

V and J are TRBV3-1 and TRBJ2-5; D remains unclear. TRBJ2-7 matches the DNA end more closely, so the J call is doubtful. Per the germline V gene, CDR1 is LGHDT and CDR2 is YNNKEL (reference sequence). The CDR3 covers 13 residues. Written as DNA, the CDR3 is TGTGCCAGCAGCCAAATCGTAGATTCCGAGCAGTACTTC. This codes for CASSQIVDSEQYF.

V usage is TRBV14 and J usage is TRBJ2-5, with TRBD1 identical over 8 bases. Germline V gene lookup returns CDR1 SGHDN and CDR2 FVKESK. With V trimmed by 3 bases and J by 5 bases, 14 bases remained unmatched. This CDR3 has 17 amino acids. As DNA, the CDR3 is TGTGCCAGCAGCCATCCAGAGACAGGGGTGGTTAAGGAGACCCAGTACTTC. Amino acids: CASSHPETGVVKETQYF. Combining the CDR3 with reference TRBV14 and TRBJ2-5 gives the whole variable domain EAGVTQFPSHSVIEKGQTVTLRCDPISGHDNLYWYRRVMGKEIKFLLHFVKESKQDESGMPNNRFLAERTGGTYSTLKVQPAELEDSGVYFCASSHPETGVVKETQYFGPGTRLLVL.

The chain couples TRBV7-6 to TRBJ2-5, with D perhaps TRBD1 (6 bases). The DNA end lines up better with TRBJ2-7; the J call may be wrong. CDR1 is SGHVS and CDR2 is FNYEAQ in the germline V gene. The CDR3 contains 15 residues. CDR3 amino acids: CASSLAGGPFYEQYF. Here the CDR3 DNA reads TGTGCCAGCAGCTTAGCAGGGGGACCCTTCTACGAGCAGTACTTC.

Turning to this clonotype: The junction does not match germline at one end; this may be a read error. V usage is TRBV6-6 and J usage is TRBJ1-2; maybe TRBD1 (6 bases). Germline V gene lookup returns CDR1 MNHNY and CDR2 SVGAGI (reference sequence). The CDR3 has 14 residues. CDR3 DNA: TGTGCCGGCAGTGTAGCAGGGGATAGCTATGGCTACACCTTC. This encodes CAGSVAGDSYGYTF.

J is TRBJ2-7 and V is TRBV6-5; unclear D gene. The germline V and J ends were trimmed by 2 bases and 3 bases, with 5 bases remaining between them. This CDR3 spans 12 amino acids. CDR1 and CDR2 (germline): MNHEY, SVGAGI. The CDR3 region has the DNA TGTGCCAGCAGTTACGATGACTACGAGCAGTACTTC. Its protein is CASSYDDYEQYF.

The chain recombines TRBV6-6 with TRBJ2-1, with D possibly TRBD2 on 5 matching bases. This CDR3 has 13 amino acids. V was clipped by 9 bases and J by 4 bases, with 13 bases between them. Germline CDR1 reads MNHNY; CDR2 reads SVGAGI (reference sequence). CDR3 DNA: TGTGCCAGTTGCGGGTGGGTTTACAATGAGCAGTTCTTC. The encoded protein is CASCGWVYNEQFF.

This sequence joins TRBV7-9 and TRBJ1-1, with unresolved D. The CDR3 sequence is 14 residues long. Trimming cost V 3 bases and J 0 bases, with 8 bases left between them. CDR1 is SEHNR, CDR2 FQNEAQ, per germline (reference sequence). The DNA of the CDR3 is TGTGCCAGCAGCTTTGTAGGAGTGAACACTGAAGCTTTCTTT. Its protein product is CASSFVGVNTEAFF.

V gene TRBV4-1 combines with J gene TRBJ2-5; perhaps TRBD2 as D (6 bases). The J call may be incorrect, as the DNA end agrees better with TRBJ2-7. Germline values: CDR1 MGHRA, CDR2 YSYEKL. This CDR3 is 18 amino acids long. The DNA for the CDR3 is TGCGCCAGCAGCCAAGATGGGGGGTATGTGGGATCCTACTACGAGCAGTACTTC. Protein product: CASSQDGGYVGSYYEQYF.

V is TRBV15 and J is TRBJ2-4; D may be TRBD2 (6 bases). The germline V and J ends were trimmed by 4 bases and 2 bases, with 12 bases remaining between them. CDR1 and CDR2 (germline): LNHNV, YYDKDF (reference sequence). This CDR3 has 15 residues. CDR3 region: CATSMSGGTKNIQYF. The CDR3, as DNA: TGTGCCACCAGCATGTCCGGGGGTACCAAAAACATTCAGTACTTC.

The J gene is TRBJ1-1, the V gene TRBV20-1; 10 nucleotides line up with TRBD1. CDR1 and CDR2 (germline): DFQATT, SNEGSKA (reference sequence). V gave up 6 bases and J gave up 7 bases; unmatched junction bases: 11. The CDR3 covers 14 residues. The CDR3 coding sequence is TGCAGTGCCCTTGCCGGACAGGGGGGATTTGAAGCTTTCTTT. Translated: CSALAGQGGFEAFF.

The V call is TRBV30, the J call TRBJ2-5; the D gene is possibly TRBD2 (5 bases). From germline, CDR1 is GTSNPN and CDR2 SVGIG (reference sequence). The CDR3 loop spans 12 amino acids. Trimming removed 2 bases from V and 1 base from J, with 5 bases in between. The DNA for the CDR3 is TGTGCCTGGAGTCGGGGCCAAGAGACCCAGTACTTC. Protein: CAWSRGQETQYF. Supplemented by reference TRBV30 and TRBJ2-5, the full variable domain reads SQTIHQWPATLVQPVGSPLSLECTVEGTSNPNLYWYRQAAGRGLQLLFYSVGIGQISSEVPQNLSASRPQDRQFILSSKKLLLSDSGFYLCAWSRGQETQYFGPGTRLLVL.

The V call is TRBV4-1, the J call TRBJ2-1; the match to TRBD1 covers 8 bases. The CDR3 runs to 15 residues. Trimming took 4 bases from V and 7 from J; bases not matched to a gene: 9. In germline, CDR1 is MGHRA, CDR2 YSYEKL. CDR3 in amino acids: CASSRNTQGANEQFF. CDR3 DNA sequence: TGCGCCAGCAGCCGAAACACCCAGGGGGCTAATGAGCAGTTCTTC.

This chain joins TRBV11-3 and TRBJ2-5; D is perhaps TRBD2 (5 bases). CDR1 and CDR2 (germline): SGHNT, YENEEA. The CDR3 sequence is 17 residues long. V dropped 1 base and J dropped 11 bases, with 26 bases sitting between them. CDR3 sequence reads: CASSLGSTVGLNNEQYF. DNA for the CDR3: TGTGCCAGCAGCTTAGGGTCTACTGTCGGACTGAACAATGAGCAGTACTTC.